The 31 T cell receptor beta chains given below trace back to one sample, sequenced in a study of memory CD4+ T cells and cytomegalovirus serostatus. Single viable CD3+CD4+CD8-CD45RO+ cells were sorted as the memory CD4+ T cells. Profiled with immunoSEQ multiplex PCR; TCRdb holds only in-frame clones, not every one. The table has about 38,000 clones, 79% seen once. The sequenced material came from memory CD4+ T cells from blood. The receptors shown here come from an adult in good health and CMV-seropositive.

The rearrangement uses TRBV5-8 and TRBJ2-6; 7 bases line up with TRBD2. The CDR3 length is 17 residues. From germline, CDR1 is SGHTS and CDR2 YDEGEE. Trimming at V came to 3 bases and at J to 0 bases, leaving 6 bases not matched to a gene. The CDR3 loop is CASSWGGQRSGANVLTF. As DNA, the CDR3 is TGTGCCAGCAGCTGGGGGGGTCAGCGCTCTGGGGCCAACGTCCTGACTTTC.

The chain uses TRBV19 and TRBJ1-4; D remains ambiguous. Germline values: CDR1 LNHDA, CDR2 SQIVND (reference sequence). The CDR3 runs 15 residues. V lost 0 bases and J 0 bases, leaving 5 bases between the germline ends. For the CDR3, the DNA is TGTGCCAGTAGTATAGACAGTGCAACTAATGAAAAACTGTTTTTT. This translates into CASSIDSATNEKLFF.

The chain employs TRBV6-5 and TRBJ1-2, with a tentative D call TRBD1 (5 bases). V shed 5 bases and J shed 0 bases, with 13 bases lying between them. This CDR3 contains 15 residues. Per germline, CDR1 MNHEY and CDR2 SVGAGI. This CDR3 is CASSPHGGSNYGYTF. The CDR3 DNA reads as TGTGCCAGCAGTCCTCACGGGGGATCTAACTATGGCTACACCTTC.

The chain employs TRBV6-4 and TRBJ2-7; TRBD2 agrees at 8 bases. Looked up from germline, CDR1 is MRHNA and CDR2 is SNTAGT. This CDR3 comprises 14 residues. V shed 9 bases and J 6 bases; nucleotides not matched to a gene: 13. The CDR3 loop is CASWSGRIRIEQYF. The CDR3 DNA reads TGTGCCAGTTGGAGCGGGAGAATCAGGATCGAGCAGTACTTC.

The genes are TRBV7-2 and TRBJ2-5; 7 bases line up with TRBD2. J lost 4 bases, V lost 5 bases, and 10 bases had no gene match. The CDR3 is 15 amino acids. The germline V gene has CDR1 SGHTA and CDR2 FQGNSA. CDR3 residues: CASSRQWGEGETQYF. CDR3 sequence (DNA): TGTGCCAGCAGCCGCCAGTGGGGGGAGGGAGAGACCCAGTACTTC.

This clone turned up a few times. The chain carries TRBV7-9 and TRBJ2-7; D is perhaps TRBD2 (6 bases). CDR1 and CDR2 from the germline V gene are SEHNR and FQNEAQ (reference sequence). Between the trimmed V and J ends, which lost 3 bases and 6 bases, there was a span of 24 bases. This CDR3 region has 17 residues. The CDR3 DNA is TGTGCCAGCAGCTTCATAGACTCGGGACTTCAGACTGTCGAGCAGTACTTC. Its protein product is CASSFIDSGLQTVEQYF.

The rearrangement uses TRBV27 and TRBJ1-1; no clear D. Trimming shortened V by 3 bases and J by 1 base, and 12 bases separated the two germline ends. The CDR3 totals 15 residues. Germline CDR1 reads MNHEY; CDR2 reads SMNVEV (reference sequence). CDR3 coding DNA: TGTGCCAGCAGTTTCACGACATCTCCGAACACTGAAGCTTTCTTT. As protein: CASSFTTSPNTEAFF.

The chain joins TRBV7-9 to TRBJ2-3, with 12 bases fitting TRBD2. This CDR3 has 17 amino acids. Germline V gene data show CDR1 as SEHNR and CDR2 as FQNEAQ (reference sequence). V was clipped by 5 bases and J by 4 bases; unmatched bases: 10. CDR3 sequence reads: CASSQGTSGSGADTQYF. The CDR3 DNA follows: TGTGCCAGCAGCCAAGGGACTAGCGGGTCAGGGGCAGATACGCAGTATTTT.

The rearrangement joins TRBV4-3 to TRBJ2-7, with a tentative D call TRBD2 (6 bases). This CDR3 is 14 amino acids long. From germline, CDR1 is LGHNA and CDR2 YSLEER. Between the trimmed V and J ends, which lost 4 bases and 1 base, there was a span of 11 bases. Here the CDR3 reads CASSPDGRSYEQYF. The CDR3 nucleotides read TGCGCCAGCAGCCCTGATGGGAGGTCCTACGAGCAGTACTTC.

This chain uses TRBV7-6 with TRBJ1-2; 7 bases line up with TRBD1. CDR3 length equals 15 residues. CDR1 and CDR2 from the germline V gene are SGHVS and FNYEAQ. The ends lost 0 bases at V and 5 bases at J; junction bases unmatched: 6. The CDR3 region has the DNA TGTGCCAGCAGCTTAGCGGGACAGCATAAATATGGCTACACCTTC. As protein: CASSLAGQHKYGYTF.

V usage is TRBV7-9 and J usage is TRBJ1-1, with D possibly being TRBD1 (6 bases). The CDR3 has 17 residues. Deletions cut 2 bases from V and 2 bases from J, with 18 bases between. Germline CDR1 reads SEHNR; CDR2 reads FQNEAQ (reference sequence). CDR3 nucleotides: TGTGCCAGCAGCTTACGTCCCGCAGGGGCCATCAACACTGAAGCTTTCTTT. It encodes CASSLRPAGAINTEAFF.

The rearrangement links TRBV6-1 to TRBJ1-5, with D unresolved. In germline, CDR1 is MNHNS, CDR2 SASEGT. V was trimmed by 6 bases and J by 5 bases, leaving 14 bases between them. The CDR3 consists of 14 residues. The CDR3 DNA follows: TGTGCCAGCAGGGACGTCTCGAAATATCAGCCCCAGCATTTT. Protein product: CASRDVSKYQPQHF.

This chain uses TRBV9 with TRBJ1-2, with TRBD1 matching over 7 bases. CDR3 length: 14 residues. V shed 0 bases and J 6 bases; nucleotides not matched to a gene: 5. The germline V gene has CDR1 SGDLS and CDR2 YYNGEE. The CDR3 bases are TGTGCCAGCAGCGTAGCACAGGGGAAGGATGGCTACACCTTC. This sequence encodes CASSVAQGKDGYTF.

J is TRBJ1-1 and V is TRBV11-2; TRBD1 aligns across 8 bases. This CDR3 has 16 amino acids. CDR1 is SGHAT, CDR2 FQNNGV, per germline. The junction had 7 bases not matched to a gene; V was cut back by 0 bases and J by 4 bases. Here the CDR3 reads CASSLEGGTGGTEAFF. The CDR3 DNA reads TGTGCCAGCAGCTTAGAAGGGGGAACAGGGGGCACTGAAGCTTTCTTT.

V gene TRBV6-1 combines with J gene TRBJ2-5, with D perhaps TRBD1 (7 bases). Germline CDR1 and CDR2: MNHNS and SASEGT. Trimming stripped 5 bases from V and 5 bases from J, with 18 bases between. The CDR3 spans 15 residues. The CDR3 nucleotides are TGTGCCAGCAGTACGGGACAGCTGGAGGGTGAGACCCAGTACTTC. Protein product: CASSTGQLEGETQYF.

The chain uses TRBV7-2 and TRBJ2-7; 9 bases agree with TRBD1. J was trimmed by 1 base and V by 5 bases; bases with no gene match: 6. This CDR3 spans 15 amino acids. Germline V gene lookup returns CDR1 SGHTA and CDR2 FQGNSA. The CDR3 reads CASSGAGTGSYEQYF. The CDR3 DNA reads TGTGCCAGCAGCGGTGCCGGGACAGGGTCCTACGAGCAGTACTTC.

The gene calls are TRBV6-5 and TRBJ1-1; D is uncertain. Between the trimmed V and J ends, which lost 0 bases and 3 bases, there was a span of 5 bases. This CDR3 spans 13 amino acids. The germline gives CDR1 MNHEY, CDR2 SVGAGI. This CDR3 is CASSYSRHTEAFF. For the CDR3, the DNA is TGTGCCAGCAGTTACTCCCGGCACACTGAAGCTTTCTTT.

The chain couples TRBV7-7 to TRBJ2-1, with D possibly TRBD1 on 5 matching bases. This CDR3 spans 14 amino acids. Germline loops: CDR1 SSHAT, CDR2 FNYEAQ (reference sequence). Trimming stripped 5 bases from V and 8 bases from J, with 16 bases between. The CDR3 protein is CASSRGPRVHEQFF. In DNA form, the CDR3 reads TGTGCCAGCAGCCGCGGCCCCAGGGTCCATGAGCAGTTCTTC.

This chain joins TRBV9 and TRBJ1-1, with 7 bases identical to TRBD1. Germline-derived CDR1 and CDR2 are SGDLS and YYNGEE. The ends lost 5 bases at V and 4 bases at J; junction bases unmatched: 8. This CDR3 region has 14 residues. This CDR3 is CASRRDSSLTEAFF. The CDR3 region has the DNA TGTGCCAGCAGACGGGACAGTAGCCTCACTGAAGCTTTCTTT.

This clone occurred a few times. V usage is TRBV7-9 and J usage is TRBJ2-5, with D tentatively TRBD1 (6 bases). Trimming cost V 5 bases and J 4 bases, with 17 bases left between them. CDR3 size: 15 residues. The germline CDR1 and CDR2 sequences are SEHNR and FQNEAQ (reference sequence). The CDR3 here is CASSHGGRLGETQYF. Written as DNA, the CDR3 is TGTGCCAGCAGCCATGGGGGCCGGCTGGGAGAGACCCAGTACTTC.

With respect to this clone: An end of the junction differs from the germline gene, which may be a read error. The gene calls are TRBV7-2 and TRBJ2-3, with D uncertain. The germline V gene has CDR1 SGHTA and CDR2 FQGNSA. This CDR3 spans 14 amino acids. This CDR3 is CASSLEFSKDTQYF. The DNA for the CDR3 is TGTGCCAGCAGCTTAGAATTTAGCAAAGATACGCAGTATTTT.

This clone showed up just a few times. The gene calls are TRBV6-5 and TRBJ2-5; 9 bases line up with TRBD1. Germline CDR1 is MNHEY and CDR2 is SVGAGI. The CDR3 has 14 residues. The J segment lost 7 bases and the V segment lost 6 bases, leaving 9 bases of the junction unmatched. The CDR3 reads CASRRDGTGTTQYF. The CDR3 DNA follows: TGTGCCAGCAGACGGGACGGGACAGGGACGACCCAGTACTTC.

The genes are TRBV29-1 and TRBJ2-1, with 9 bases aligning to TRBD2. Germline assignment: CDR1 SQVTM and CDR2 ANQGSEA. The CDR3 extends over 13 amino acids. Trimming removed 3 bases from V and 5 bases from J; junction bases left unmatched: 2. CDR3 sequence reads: CSVDSGGHNEQFF. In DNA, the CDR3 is TGCAGCGTTGATAGCGGGGGCCACAATGAGCAGTTCTTC.

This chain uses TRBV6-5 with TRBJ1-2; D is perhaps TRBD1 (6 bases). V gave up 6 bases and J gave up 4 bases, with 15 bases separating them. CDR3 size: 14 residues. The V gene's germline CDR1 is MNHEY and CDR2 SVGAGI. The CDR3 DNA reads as TGTGCCAGCAGCAGCGGACAGACCATCTATGGCTACACCTTC. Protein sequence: CASSSGQTIYGYTF.

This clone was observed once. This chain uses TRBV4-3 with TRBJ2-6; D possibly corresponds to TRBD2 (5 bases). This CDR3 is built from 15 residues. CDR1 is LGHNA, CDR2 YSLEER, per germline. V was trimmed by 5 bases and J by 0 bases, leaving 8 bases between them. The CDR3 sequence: CASSLRASGANVLTF. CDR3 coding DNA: TGCGCCAGCAGCTTGAGGGCCTCTGGGGCCAACGTCCTGACTTTC.

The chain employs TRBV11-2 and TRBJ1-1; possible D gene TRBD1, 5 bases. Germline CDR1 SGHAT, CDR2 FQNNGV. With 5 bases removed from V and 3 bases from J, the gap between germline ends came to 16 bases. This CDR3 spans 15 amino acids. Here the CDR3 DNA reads TGTGCCAGCAGCCCGAACTACAGAGGGGACACTGAAGCTTTCTTT. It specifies CASSPNYRGDTEAFF.

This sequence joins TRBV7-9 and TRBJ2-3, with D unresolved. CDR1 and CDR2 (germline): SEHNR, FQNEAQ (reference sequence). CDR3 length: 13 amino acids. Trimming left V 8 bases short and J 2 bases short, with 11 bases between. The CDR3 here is CASWRRLTDTQYF. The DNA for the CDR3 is TGTGCCAGCTGGAGACGGCTCACAGATACGCAGTATTTT.

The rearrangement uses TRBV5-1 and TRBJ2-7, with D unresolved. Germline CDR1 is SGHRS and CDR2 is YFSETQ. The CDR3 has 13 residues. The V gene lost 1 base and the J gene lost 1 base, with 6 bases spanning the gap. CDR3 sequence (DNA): TGCGCCAGCAGCTTGTGGCAGTCCTACGAGCAGTACTTC. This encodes CASSLWQSYEQYF.

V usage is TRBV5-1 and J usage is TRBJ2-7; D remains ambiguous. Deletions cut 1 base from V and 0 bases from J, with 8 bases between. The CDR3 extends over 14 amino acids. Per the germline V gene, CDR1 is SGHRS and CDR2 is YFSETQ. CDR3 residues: CASSLYFVSYEQYF. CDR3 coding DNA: TGCGCCAGCAGCTTGTATTTTGTCTCCTACGAGCAGTACTTC.

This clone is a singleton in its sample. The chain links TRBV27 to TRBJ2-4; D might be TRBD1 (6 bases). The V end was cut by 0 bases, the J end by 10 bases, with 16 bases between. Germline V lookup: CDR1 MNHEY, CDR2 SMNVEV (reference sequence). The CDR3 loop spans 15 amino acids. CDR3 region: CASSLSRAGEFIQYF. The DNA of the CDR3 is TGTGCCAGCAGTTTATCGAGGGCAGGGGAGTTTATTCAGTACTTC.

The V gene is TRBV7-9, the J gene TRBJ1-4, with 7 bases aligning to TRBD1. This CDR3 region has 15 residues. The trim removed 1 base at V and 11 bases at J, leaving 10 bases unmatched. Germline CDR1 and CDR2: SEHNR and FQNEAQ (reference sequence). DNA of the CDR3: TGTGCCAGCAGCTTAGGACAGGGTCGGTCCAGTAAACTGTTTTTT. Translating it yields CASSLGQGRSSKLFF.